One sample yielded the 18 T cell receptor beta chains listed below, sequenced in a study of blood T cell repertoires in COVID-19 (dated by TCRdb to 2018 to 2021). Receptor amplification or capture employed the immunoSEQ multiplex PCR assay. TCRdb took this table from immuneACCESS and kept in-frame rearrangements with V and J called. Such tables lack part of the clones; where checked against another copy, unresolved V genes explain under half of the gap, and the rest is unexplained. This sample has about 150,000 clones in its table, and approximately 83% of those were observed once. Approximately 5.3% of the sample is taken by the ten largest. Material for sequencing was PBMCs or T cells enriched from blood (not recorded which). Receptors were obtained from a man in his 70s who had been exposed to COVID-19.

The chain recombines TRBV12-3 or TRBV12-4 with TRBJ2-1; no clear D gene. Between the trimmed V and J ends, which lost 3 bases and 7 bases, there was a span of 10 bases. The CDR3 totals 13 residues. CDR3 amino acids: CASSLRSLNEQFF. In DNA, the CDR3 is TGTGCCAGCAGTTTGCGGTCACTAAATGAGCAGTTCTTC.

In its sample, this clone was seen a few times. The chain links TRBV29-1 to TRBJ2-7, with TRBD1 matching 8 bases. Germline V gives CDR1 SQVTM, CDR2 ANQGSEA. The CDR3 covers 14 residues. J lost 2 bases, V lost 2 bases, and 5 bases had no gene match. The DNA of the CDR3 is TGCAGCGTTGAAACGGGGACAGGCACCTACGAGCAGTACTTC. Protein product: CSVETGTGTYEQYF.

The CDR3 loop reads CASARGPSWKETQYF. For the CDR3, the DNA is TGTGCCAGCGCCCGCGGGCCAAGCTGGAAAGAGACCCAGTACTTC. V gene TRBV16 combines with J gene TRBJ2-5; the D gene is possibly TRBD2 (5 bases). Looked up from germline, CDR1 is KGHSY and CDR2 is FQNENV. The CDR3 runs 15 residues. The V and J ends lost 8 bases and 3 bases respectively, with 19 bases between them.

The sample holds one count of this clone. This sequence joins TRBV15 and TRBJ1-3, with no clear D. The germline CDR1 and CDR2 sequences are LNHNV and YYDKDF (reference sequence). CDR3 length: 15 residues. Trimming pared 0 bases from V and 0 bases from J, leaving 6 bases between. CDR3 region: CATSRDRDSGNTIYF. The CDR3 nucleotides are TGTGCCACCAGCAGAGATCGCGACTCTGGAAACACCATATATTTT.

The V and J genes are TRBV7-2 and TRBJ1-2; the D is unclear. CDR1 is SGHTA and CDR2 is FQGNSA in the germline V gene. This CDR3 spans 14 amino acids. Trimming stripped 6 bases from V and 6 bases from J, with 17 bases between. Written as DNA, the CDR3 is TGTGCCAGCAGTATCGACCGAGGGCTTCATGGCTACACCTTC. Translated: CASSIDRGLHGYTF.

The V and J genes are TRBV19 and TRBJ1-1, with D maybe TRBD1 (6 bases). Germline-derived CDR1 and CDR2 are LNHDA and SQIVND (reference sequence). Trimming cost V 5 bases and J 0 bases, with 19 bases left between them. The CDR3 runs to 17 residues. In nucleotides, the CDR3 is TGTGCCAGTAGTCCATCCATAGGACAGCCTATGAACACTGAAGCTTTCTTT. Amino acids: CASSPSIGQPMNTEAFF.

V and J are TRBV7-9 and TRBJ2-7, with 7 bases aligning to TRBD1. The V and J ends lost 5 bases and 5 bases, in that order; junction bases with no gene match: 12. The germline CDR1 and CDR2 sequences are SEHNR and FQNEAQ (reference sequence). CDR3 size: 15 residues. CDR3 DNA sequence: TGTGCCAGCAGCCCCCACCCGGGACAGAACGACGAGCAGTACTTC. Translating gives CASSPHPGQNDEQYF.

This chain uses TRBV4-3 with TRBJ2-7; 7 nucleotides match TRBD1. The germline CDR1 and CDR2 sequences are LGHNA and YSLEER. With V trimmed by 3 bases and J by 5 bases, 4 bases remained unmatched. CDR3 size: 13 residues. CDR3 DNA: TGCGCCAGCAGCCAGGTGACAGGGAACGAGCAGTACTTC. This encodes CASSQVTGNEQYF.

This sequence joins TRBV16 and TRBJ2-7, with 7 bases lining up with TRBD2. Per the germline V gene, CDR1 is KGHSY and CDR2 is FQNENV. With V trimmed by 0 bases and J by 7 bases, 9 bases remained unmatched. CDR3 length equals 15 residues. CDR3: CASSQSGSGDVEQYF. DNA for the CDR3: TGTGCCAGCAGCCAATCGGGCAGCGGGGACGTAGAGCAGTACTTC.

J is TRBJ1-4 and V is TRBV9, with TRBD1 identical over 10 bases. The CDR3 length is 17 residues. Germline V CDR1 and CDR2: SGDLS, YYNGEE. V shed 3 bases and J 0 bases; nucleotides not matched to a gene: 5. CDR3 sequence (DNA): TGTGCCAGCAGCGCGACAGGGGGCCCTGCAACTAATGAAAAACTGTTTTTT. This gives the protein CASSATGGPATNEKLFF.

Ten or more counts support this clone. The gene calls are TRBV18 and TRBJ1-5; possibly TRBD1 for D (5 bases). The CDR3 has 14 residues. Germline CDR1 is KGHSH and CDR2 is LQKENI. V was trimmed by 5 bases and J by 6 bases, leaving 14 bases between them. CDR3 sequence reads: CASSSGLGGQPQHF. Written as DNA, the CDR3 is TGTGCCAGCTCATCAGGGTTGGGCGGTCAGCCCCAGCATTTT.

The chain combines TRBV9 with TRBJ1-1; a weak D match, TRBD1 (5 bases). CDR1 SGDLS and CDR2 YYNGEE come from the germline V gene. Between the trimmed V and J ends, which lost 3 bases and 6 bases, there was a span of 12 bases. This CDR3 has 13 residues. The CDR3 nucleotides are TGTGCCAGCAGCGCGAGTCCAGGGTCTGAAGCTTTCTTT. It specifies CASSASPGSEAFF.

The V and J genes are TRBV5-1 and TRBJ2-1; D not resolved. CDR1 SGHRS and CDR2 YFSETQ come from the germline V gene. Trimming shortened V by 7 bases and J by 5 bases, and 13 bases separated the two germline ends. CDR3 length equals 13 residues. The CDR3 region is CASRSEIHNEQFF. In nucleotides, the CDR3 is TGCGCCAGCCGCTCGGAGATTCACAATGAGCAGTTCTTC.

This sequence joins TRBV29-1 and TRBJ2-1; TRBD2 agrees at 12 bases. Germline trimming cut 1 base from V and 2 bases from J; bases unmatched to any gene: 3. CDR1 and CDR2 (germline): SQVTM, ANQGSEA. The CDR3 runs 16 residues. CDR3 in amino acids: CSVEVLAGGTYNEQFF. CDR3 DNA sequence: TGCAGCGTTGAAGTTCTAGCGGGGGGGACCTACAATGAGCAGTTCTTC.

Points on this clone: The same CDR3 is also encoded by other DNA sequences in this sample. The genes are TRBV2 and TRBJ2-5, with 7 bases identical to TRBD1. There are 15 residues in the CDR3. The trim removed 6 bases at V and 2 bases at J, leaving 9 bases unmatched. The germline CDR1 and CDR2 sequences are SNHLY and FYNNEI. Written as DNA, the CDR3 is TGTGCCAGCAGGAACCGGGACAGTCCTCAAGAGACCCAGTACTTC. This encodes CASRNRDSPQETQYF.

In nucleotides, the CDR3 is TGTGCCAGCAGTCAGGAAGTTTCCTACGAGCAGTACTTC. Translation gives CASSQEVSYEQYF. The chain carries TRBV6-5 and TRBJ2-7, with D unresolved. CDR1 and CDR2 from the germline V gene are MNHEY and SVGAGI. Trimming cost V 5 bases and J 1 base, with 9 bases left between them. This CDR3 spans 13 amino acids.

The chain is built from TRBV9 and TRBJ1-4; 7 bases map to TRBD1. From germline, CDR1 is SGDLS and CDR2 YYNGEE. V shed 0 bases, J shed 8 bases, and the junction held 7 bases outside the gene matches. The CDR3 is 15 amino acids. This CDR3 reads CASSVDGQAREKLFF. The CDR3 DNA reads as TGTGCCAGCAGCGTAGACGGACAGGCCCGAGAAAAACTGTTTTTT.

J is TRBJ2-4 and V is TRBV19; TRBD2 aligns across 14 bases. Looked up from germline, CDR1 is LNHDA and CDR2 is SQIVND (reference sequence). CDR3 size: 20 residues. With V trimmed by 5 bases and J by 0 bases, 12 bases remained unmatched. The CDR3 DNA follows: TGTGCCAGTAGTCCTACCAGCGGGACTAGCGGGAGCATAGCCAAAAACATTCAGTACTTC. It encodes CASSPTSGTSGSIAKNIQYF.